Each of the 8 T cell receptor beta chains below was sequenced from the same sample in a study of breast tumors, draining lymph nodes, adjacent tissues. One entry per CDR3 protein, called by TCRdb with MiXCR from the multiplex PCR reads. The data show about 230,000 distinct CDR3 sequences, about 32% seen once. The lymph nodes were axillary draining lymph nodes from breast cancer patients. Input material: axillary lymph node tissue. The receptors were gathered from a female donor with breast cancer. Some clones in this sample may be carry-over from other donors' samples.

The chain joins TRBV19 to TRBJ1-6; tentative D call: TRBD1 (5 bases). V was pared by 5 bases and J by 6 bases, with 17 bases between. CDR1 is LNHDA and CDR2 is SQIVND in the germline V gene (reference sequence). The CDR3 is made up of 16 amino acids. This chain's CDR3 is CASSWDPLYSNSPLHF. For the CDR3, the DNA is TGTGCCAGTAGTTGGGACCCGCTGTACAGTAATTCACCCCTCCACTTT.

This clonotype came up many times. The chain has TRBV6-1 and TRBJ2-1, with D possibly being TRBD2 (6 bases). V gave up 5 bases and J gave up 6 bases, with 17 bases separating them. The CDR3 covers 15 residues. The germline gives CDR1 MNHNS, CDR2 SASEGT. CDR3 nucleotide sequence: TGTGCCAGCAGTCCCCCCCAGACTAGGATCAATGAGCAGTTCTTC. It encodes CASSPPQTRINEQFF.

This clonotype was seen only a few times. The conserved phenylalanine or tryptophan is not found at the CDR3 terminus, so this likely reflects a read error. Because the CDR3's place on the DNA is in doubt, the DNA is left out and the CDR3 is given as listed by TCRdb. The genes are TRBV7-3 and TRBJ2-5; the table's D gene call, TRBD2, was not cross checked with the DNA. Germline CDR1 is SGHTA and CDR2 is FQGTGA. The CDR3 length is 9 residues, termini included. This CDR3 is CASRSGLAG.

V is TRBV20-1 and J is TRBJ2-3; D not resolved. The CDR3 is made up of 13 amino acids. V lost 8 bases and J 2 bases, leaving 14 bases between the germline ends. Germline lookup yields CDR1 DFQATT and CDR2 SNEGSKA (reference sequence). CDR3 loop: CSIMRGNTDTQYF. The CDR3 nucleotides are TGCAGTATTATGAGAGGAAACACAGATACGCAGTATTTT.

In this sample, this clonotype turned up many times. The CDR3, as DNA: TGTGCCTGGAGTGTACGTGTGGTAGGGGAAGAGACCCAGTACTTC. Encoded protein: CAWSVRVVGEETQYF. The chain uses TRBV30 and TRBJ2-5; possible D gene TRBD1, 5 bases. The V gene lost 0 bases and the J gene lost 3 bases, with 14 bases spanning the gap. The germline V gene has CDR1 GTSNPN and CDR2 SVGIG (reference sequence). The CDR3 spans 15 residues.

This chain joins TRBV7-9 and TRBJ1-1; D gene ambiguous. The germline V gene encodes CDR1 SEHNR and CDR2 FQNEAQ (reference sequence). The V end lost 4 bases, the J end lost 6 bases, and 12 bases lay between the germline ends. CDR3 length: 13 residues. CDR3 DNA sequence: TGTGCCAGCAGCTCACTAGGAGGTTCTGAAGCTTTCTTT. Protein: CASSSLGGSEAFF.

In this sample, this clonotype turned up many times. The chain has TRBV10-3 and TRBJ2-1, with D maybe TRBD1 (5 bases). The CDR3 consists of 17 residues. The germline V gene has CDR1 ENHRY and CDR2 SYGVKD. V shed 0 bases and J shed 0 bases, with 12 bases lying between them. The CDR3 sequence is CAISESKGRSSYNEQFF. The CDR3 nucleotides are TGTGCCATCAGTGAGTCAAAGGGGCGGAGCTCCTACAATGAGCAGTTCTTC.

This clonotype was observed many times. DNA for the CDR3: TGTGCCAGCAGCCAAGATCGCGCGGGGATCTACGAGCAGTACTTC. Translated: CASSQDRAGIYEQYF. The chain has TRBV4-2 and TRBJ2-7, with D perhaps TRBD2 (6 bases). The CDR3 covers 15 residues. The germline V and J ends were trimmed by 0 bases and 3 bases, with 12 bases remaining between them. Per germline, CDR1 LGHNA and CDR2 YNFKEQ.